This T cell receptor (beta chain) derives from a study of blood T cell repertoires in COVID-19. Patients from Seattle were sampled longitudinally, starting during active infection. Original analysis: Amplifying reference gene primers gave estimates of nucleated cell counts. Profiled with immunoSEQ multiplex PCR; TCRdb holds only in-frame clones, not every one. Clonal size and the V and J genes are those of that table, whereas D and trimming came from the DNA. This sample has under 250,000 clones; 85% occur once, and the top ten carry about 2.4%. The V and J ends lost 0 bases and 6 bases respectively, with 4 bases between them. Germline CDR1 is LNHDA and CDR2 is SQIVND (reference sequence). This CDR3 is built from 12 residues.

This sequence originates from an older woman with COVID-19, enrolled during active disease. The sequenced sample was peripheral blood. The chain couples TRBV19 to TRBJ2-3; D gene uncertain. CDR3 amino acids: CASSIDEDTQYF. The CDR3 region has the DNA TGTGCCAGTAGTATAGATGAGGATACGCAGTATTTT.